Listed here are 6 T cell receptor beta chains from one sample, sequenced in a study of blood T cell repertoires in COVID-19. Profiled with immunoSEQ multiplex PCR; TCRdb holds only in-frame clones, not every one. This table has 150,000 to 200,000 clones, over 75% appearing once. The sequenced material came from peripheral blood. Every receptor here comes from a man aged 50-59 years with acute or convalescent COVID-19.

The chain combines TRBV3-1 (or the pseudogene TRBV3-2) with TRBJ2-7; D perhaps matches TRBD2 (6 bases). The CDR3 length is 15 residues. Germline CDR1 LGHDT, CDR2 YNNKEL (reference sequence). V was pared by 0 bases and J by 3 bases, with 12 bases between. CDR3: CASSQDRDSNYEQYF. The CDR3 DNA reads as TGTGCCAGCAGCCAAGACCGGGACTCAAACTACGAGCAGTACTTC.

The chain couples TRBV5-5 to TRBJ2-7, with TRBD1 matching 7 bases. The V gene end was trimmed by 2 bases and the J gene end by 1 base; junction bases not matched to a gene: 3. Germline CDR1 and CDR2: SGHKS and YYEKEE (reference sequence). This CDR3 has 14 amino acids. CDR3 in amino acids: CASSFYRGSYEQYV. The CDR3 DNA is TGTGCCAGCAGCTTTTACAGGGGTTCCTACGAGCAGTACGTC.

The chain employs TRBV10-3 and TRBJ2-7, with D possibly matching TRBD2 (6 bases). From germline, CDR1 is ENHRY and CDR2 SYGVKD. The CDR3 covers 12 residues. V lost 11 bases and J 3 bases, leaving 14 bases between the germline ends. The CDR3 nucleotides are TGTGCCGCCGGGGGAGCGTACTACGAGCAGTACTTC. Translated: CAAGGAYYEQYF.

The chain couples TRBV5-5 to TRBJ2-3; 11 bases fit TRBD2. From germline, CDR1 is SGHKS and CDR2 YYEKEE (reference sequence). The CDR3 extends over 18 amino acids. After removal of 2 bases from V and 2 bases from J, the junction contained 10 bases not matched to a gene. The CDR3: CASSFVETSGIYTDTQYF. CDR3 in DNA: TGTGCCAGCAGCTTCGTCGAGACTAGCGGGATATACACAGATACGCAGTATTTT.

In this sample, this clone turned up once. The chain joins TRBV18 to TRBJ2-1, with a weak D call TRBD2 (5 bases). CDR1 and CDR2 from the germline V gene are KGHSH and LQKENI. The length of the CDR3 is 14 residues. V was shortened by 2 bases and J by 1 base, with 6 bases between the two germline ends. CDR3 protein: CASSPSGSYNEQFF. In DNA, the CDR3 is TGTGCCAGCTCACCAAGCGGATCCTACAATGAGCAGTTCTTC.

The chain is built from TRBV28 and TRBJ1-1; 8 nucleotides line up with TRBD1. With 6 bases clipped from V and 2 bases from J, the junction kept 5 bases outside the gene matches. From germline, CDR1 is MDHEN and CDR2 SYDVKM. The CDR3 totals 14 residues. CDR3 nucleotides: TGTGCCAGCAGGACAGGGGCGCCAAACACTGAAGCTTTCTTT. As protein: CASRTGAPNTEAFF.